This entry concerns a single TCR beta chain. Its antigen is currently unknown. This entry comes from a study of cytomegalovirus exposure and HLA in healthy donors. Findings and caveats of the study: Segments of the TCR beta V type were, in most cases, productive about 90% or about 30% of the time in an earlier analysis.

The study ran its PCR with 60 Vbeta and 13 Jbeta primers. This table comes from immunoSEQ multiplex PCR, and its TCRdb copy is limited to in-frame clones, with some not included. The sample holds approximately 37,000 clones, 82% seen once. CDR1 is SNHLY and CDR2 is FYNNEI in the germline V gene. Trimming pared 5 bases from V and 8 bases from J, leaving 10 bases between. The CDR3 runs to 12 residues. V usage is TRBV2 and J usage is TRBJ2-1; D unclear. Input material: PBMCs. This sequence originates from a woman between 18 and 30 years old in good health and CMV-seropositive. The CDR3 here is CASSIVVYEQFF. The DNA for the CDR3 is TGTGCCAGCAGTATAGTAGTCTATGAGCAGTTCTTC.